Shown below are 18 T cell receptor delta chains from a single sample sequenced in a study of gamma-delta T cells after stem cell transplantation. TCRdb ran CATT on the RT-PCR reads. Here the sample spans around 2,000 delta-chain clones, approximately 3% being singletons. The sample consisted of gamma-delta T cells. The receptor source for this set is a human donor. It is not recorded whose cells these are; they may come from a transplant donor.

A note on this clone: The protein TCRdb gives is from a much larger clone and does not agree with this DNA's translation at residue 3, likely a read error; the protein shown here comes from the DNA. The chain uses TRDV2 and TRDJ3, with TRDD3 identical over 8 bases. Germline CDR1 and CDR2: GEAIGNYY and EKD. The CDR3 contains 19 residues. CDR3 bases: TGTGCCCGTGACACCGCTGGGGGAACGAGCTCCTGGGACACCCGACAGATGTTTTTC. Translated, it gives CARDTAGGTSSWDTRQMFF.

Remarks on this clone: Only one base separates this from a far larger clonotype, so it likely reflects a read error. The same CDR3 also results from other DNA sequences found in this sample. The rearrangement links TRDV1 to TRDJ1; 10 bases are shared with TRDD3. Germline V gene sequence: CDR1 TSWWSYY, CDR2 QGS. After removal of 1 base from V and 11 bases from J, the junction contained 19 bases not matched to a gene. The CDR3 consists of 18 residues. The CDR3 bases are TGTGCTCTTGGGGAACCAGGCCCCTGTACTGGGGGATGTGGGAGGCTCATCTTT. It is translated as CALGEPGPCTGGCGRLIF.

This clone was detected only a few times. Other DNA sequences in the same sample also yield this CDR3. V and J are TRDV2 and TRDJ1, with 10 bases fitting TRDD3. CDR1 and CDR2 from the germline V gene are GEAIGNYY and EKD. The J segment lost 3 bases and the V segment lost 0 bases, leaving 12 bases of the junction unmatched. There are 18 residues in the CDR3. The CDR3 region has the DNA TGTGCCTGTGACACCGACCGGGGGATACGCTCAGGCGCCGATAAACTCATCTTT. Translated, it gives CACDTDRGIRSGADKLIF.

In its sample, this clone ranks as medium-sized. This same CDR3 is encoded by further DNA sequences in the sample. The J gene is TRDJ3, the V gene TRDV2; 13 bases agree with TRDD3. V gave up 3 bases and J gave up 3 bases; unmatched junction bases: 7. CDR3 size: 19 residues. The germline V gene has CDR1 GEAIGNYY and CDR2 EKD. CDR3 region: CACDAVLGDTRWDTRQMFF. The CDR3 coding sequence is TGTGCCTGTGACGCCGTACTGGGGGATACGCGCTGGGACACCCGACAGATGTTTTTC.

The rearrangement joins TRDV2 to TRDJ1; 11 bases are shared with TRDD3. The J segment lost 6 bases and the V segment lost 0 bases, leaving 11 bases of the junction unmatched. CDR3 size: 17 residues. CDR1 is GEAIGNYY, CDR2 EKD, per germline. The CDR3 loop is CACDTVGLGDTPNKLIF. The CDR3, as DNA: TGTGCCTGTGACACCGTTGGTCTGGGGGATACCCCGAATAAACTCATCTTT.

In regard to this clone: One base separates it from a far larger clone, so it is likely a read error. The chain carries TRDV2 and TRDJ1; 13 positions agree with TRDD3. The CDR3 length is 18 residues. Looked up from germline, CDR1 is GEAIGNYY and CDR2 is EKD. V shed 3 bases, J shed 1 base, and the junction held 10 bases outside the gene matches. In nucleotides, the CDR3 is TGTGCCTGTGACGTCACCCCCTACTGGGGGATACGCACCGATAAACTCATCTTT. Protein: CACDVTPYWGIRTDKLIF.

On this clone itself: A read error is likely here: a far larger clone is one base away. This sample also contains other DNA sequences that code for the same CDR3. The chain uses TRDV1 and TRDJ1; 11 nucleotides agree with TRDD3. CDR1 is TSWWSYY and CDR2 is QGS in the germline V gene. This CDR3 contains 21 residues. The CDR3 DNA follows: TGTGCCCTTGGGGAAGACGATTGGGACCGACTGGGGGATAGGTGCACCGATAAACTCATCTTT. It codes for CALGEDDWDRLGDRCTDKLIF.

This clone was observed a few times. Its ends do not fully match the called genes, so a read error is possible. This chain links TRDV2 with TRDJ1; D gene ambiguous. There are 14 residues in the CDR3. Per the germline V gene, CDR1 is GEAIGNYY and CDR2 is EKD. In DNA form, the CDR3 reads TGTGCCTGTGGCACCCTGAGCCGCACCGATAAACTCATCTTT. This codes for CACGTLSRTDKLIF.

In its sample, this clone was seen a few times. The amino acid sequence in TCRdb belongs to a much larger clone and departs from this DNA's translation at residue 5, likely a sequencing read error; the sequence shown is translated from the DNA. The J gene is TRDJ1, the V gene TRDV2, with D unclear. With 3 bases removed from V and 2 bases from J, the gap between germline ends came to 15 bases. Germline loops: CDR1 GEAIGNYY, CDR2 EKD. This CDR3 contains 15 residues. CDR3 bases: TGTGCCTGTGACGCGGTCTCGGCGGATACCGATAAACTCATCTTT. Protein: CACDAVSADTDKLIF.

As for this clone: Just one base apart from a much larger clone, this may be a read error. This sample also contains other DNA sequences that code for the same CDR3. This chain links TRDV1 with TRDJ1; D assignment may be TRDD2 or TRDD3 (5 bases each). This CDR3 is built from 20 residues. Germline V gene data show CDR1 as TSWWSYY and CDR2 as QGS. The CDR3 sequence: CALGEWPTIVLPPYTDKLIF. The DNA for the CDR3 is TGTGCGCTTGGGGAATGGCCTACAATTGTCCTCCCTCCGTACACCGATAAACTCATCTTT.

CDR3 DNA sequence: TGTGCCTGTGACACCTTACTGGGGGATACTGGCACCGATAAACTCATCTTT. It translates to CACDTLLGDTGTDKLIF. The chain uses TRDV2 and TRDJ1; 12 bases match TRDD3. Germline assignment: CDR1 GEAIGNYY and CDR2 EKD. V shed 0 bases and J 1 base; nucleotides not matched to a gene: 5. CDR3 length equals 17 residues.

This chain connects TRDV2 to TRDJ1; 13 bases line up with TRDD3. The trim removed 3 bases at V and 2 bases at J, leaving 8 bases unmatched. CDR3 length equals 17 residues. Germline-derived CDR1 and CDR2 are GEAIGNYY and EKD. CDR3 sequence: CACDPILGDTRTDKLIF. As DNA, the CDR3 is TGTGCCTGTGACCCAATACTGGGGGATACGAGAACCGATAAACTCATCTTT.

This clone has just a few counts. This likely came from a read error, as a far larger clone is one base away. Distinct nucleotide sequences in the sample also encode this CDR3. The chain uses TRDV2 and TRDJ1, with 13 bases that match TRDD3. This CDR3 region has 19 residues. Germline V lookup: CDR1 GEAIGNYY, CDR2 EKD. CDR3 loop: CACDTIGPLGDTRTDKLIF. The CDR3 DNA is TGCGCCTGTGACACCATAGGGCCACTGGGGGATACGAGAACCGATAAACTCATCTTT.

The table lists this clone with a few counts. With a much larger clone just one base away, this may be a read error. The same CDR3 also results from other DNA sequences found in this sample. V gene TRDV2 combines with J gene TRDJ3, with TRDD3 matching 9 bases. The CDR3 sequence is 18 residues long. CDR1 is GEAIGNYY and CDR2 is EKD in the germline V gene. CDR3 coding DNA: TGTGCCTGTGACACTCTTACTGGGGGAACCTGGGACACCCGTCAGATGTTTTTC. This sequence encodes CACDTLTGGTWDTRQMFF.

The chain links TRDV2 to TRDJ1; TRDD3 matches at 10 bases. Per germline, CDR1 GEAIGNYY and CDR2 EKD. The CDR3 has 19 amino acids. The V gene end was trimmed by 0 bases and the J gene end by 0 bases; junction bases not matched to a gene: 12. This CDR3 reads CACDTVGPGGDTHTDKLIF. CDR3 DNA sequence: TGTGCCTGTGACACCGTAGGTCCTGGGGGGGATACGCACACCGATAAACTCATCTTT.

This clone has just a few counts. The likely explanation is a read error, given a far larger clone one base away. This chain connects TRDV2 to TRDJ1, with D hard to call. Looked up from germline, CDR1 is GEAIGNYY and CDR2 is EKD. The CDR3 runs to 17 residues. The V end was cut by 4 bases, the J end by 0 bases, with 20 bases between. As DNA, the CDR3 is TGTGCCTGTGAAACCGTAGGAAGAAGGGGTAACACCGATAAACTCATCTTT. Protein product: CACETVGRRGNTDKLIF.

A note on this clone: A far more abundant clone sits one base away, making this likely a read error. The same CDR3 can be traced to other DNA sequences in this sample. This rearrangement joins TRDV2 to TRDJ1; the D gene is possibly TRDD3 (6 bases). Trimming removed 1 base at V and 2 bases at J, with 19 bases between. Germline CDR1 GEAIGNYY, CDR2 EKD. The CDR3 totals 17 residues. CDR3 residues: CACDTLGHTRRTDKLIF. The CDR3 coding sequence is TGTGCCTGTGACACTCTGGGGCATACCCGACGGACCGATAAACTCATCTTT.

Details on this clone: A much larger clone lies a single base off, so this may be a read error. The same CDR3 arises from other DNA sequences in this sample as well. This chain connects TRDV2 to TRDJ1; TRDD3 matches 9 bases. CDR3 size: 22 residues. The germline CDR1 and CDR2 sequences are GEAIGNYY and EKD. CDR3 nucleotide sequence: TGTGCCTGCGACACCATCGTACTGGGGGACCGAAAAATGGCCCGAGACACCGATAAACTCATCTTT. This codes for CACDTIVLGDRKMARDTDKLIF.